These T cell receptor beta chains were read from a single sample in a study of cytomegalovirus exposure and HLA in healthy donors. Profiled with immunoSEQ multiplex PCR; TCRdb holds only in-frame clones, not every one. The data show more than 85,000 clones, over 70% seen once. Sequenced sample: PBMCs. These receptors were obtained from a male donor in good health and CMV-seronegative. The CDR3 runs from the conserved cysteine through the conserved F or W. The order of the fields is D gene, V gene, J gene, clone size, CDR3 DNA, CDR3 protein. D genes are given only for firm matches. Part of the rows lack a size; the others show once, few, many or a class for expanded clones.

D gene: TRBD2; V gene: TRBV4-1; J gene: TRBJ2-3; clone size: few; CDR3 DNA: TGCGCCAGCAGCCAAGTCCGGGGGGGAAGCGCAGATACGCAGTATTTT; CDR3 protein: CASSQVRGGSADTQYF
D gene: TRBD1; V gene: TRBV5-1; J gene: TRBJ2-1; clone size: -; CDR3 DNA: TGCGCCAGCAGCCCCGGGACAGGGAATGAGCAGTTCTTC; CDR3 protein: CASSPGTGNEQFF
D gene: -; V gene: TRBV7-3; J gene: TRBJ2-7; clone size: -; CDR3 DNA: TGTGCCAGCAGCTTTGGAGGGCCGGGGGAGCAGTACTTC; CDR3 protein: CASSFGGPGEQYF
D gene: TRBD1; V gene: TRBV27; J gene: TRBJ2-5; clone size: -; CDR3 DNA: TGTGCCAGCAGTGAAACAGGGGCCCAAGAGACCCAGTACTTC; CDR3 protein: CASSETGAQETQYF
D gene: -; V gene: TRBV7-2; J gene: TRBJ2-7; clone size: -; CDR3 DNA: TGTGCCAGCAGCTTAGGGGCCGGACAAGAGCAGTACTTC; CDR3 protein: CASSLGAGQEQYF
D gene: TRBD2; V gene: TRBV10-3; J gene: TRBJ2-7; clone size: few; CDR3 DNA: TGTGCCATCAGTGCCCCCGGGACTAGCGGGAGGAATACCTACGAGCAGTACTTC; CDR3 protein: CAISAPGTSGRNTYEQYF
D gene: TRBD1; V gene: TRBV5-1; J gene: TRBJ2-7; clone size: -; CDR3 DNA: TGCGCCAGCAGCATGAACACAGGGGCCGCCTACGAGCAGTACTTC; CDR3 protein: CASSMNTGAAYEQYF
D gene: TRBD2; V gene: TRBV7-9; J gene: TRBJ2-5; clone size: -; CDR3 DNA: TGTGCCAGCAGCTTCATGCGGGAGATGGAGACCCAGTACTTC; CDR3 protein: CASSFMREMETQYF
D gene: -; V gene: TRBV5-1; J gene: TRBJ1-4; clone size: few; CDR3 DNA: TGCGCCAGCATCCAGCGGGGAGAAAGTAATGAAAAACTGTTTTTT; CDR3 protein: CASIQRGESNEKLFF
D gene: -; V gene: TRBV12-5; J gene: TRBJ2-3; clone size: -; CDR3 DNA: TGTGCTAGTGGAATACAGGGTGATACGCAGTATTTT; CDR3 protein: CASGIQGDTQYF
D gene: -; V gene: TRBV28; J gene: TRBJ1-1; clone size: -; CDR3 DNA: TGTGCCAGCAGTTTACATCGGGGGGCGGGCATCGCTGAAGCTTTCTTT; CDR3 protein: CASSLHRGAGIAEAFF
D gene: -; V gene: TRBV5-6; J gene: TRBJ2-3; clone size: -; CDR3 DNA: TGTGCCAGCAGCTCCGAGGGGGGCACAGATACGCAGTATTTT; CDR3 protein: CASSSEGGTDTQYF
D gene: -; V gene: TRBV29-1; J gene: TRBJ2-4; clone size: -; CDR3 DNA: TGCAGGCAGGCAGGGGAGAGACTGGACGACATTCAGTACTTC; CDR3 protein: CRQAGERLDDIQYF
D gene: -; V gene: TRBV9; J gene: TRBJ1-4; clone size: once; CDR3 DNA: TGTGCCAGCAGCGTAGGGAGTCCCTTTGCAACTAATGAAAAACTGTTTTTT; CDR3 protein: CASSVGSPFATNEKLFF
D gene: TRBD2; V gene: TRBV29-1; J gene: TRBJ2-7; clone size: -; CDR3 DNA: TGCAGCGTTTGGCGGGGGTCCACCTACGAGCAGTACTTC; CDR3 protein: CSVWRGSTYEQYF
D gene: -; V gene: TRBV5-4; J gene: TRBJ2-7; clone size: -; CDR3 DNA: TGTGCCAGCAGCTTGGAAGCAGCGGGCGCCTCCTACGAGCAGTACTTC; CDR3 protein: CASSLEAAGASYEQYF
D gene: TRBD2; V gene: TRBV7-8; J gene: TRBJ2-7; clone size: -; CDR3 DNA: TGTGCCAGCAGCTTTAGCGGGAGTTTTACCTACGAGCAGTACTTC; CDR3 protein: CASSFSGSFTYEQYF
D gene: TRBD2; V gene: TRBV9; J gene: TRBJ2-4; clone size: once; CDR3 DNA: TGTGCCAGCAGCTCCCTAGCGGGGGAGGGCATTCAGTACTTC; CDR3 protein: CASSSLAGEGIQYF
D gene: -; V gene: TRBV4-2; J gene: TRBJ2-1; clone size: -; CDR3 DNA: TGTGCCAGCAGCCAAGATCTTCGGCGGGACCGGCAGATTGAGCAGTTCTTC; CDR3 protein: CASSQDLRRDRQIEQFF
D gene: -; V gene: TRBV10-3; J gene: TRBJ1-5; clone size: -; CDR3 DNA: TGTGCCATCAGTGATGGCAGGGGCCCCAATCAGCCCCAGCATTTT; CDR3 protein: CAISDGRGPNQPQHF